These 26 T cell receptor beta chains came from one sample sequenced in a study of cytomegalovirus exposure and HLA in healthy donors (dated by TCRdb to 2016 to 2017). Libraries were constructed by the immunoSEQ multiplex PCR assay. For the multiplex PCR, a mixture combining 60 forward primers for TCR Vbeta segments and 13 reverse primers for TCR Jbeta segments was used. Sourced from immuneACCESS, this table was stored by TCRdb with only in-frame sequences that have V and J called. A share of the clones is absent; for the studies checked, an unresolved V gene accounts for under half, and the remainder has no known explanation. The sample records 100,000 or so clones, around 68% of which are singletons. The ten most abundant clones make up about 2.5% of the sample. The source material was PBMCs. The receptors were gathered from a man aged 45-65 years in good health and CMV-seronegative.

The DNA for the CDR3 is TGTGCCAGCAGCACAAACCGGAACACTGAAGCTTTCTTT. This encodes CASSTNRNTEAFF. The rearrangement uses TRBV6-1 and TRBJ1-1, with D uncertain. The ends were cut back, 6 bases at V and 1 base at J, with 9 bases in the middle. Looked up from germline, CDR1 is MNHNS and CDR2 is SASEGT. This CDR3 is built from 13 residues.

The chain uses TRBV28 and TRBJ2-7; TRBD1 agrees at 8 bases. J was trimmed by 3 bases and V by 5 bases; bases with no gene match: 9. Germline CDR1 is MDHEN and CDR2 is SYDVKM. The CDR3 consists of 15 residues. In DNA form, the CDR3 reads TGTGCCAGCAGTGGGACAGGAGGCGGGTACTACGAGCAGTACTTC. Translation: CASSGTGGGYYEQYF.

This chain uses TRBV11-1 with TRBJ1-4, with 7 bases matching TRBD1. J was trimmed by 5 bases and V by 6 bases; bases with no gene match: 12. The CDR3 loop spans 16 amino acids. Germline-derived CDR1 and CDR2 are SGHAT and FQDESV (reference sequence). CDR3 nucleotide sequence: TGTGCCAGCAGACCATTTCCGGGACAGATAAATGAAAAACTGTTTTTT. As protein: CASRPFPGQINEKLFF. Drawing the rest from reference TRBV11-1 and TRBJ1-4, the complete variable domain is EAEVAQSPRYKITEKSQAVAFWCDPISGHATLYWYRQILGQGPELLVQFQDESVVDDSQLPKDRFSAERLKGVDSTLKIQPAELGDSAMYLCASRPFPGQINEKLFFGSGTQLSVL.

The genes are TRBV28 and TRBJ2-1; TRBD2 matches 10 bases. Germline loops: CDR1 MDHEN, CDR2 SYDVKM. The CDR3 covers 14 residues. With 3 bases clipped from V and 4 bases from J, the junction kept 0 bases outside the gene matches. CDR3 DNA: TGTGCCAGCAGTTTGACTAGCGGGTACAATGAGCAGTTCTTC. It codes for CASSLTSGYNEQFF.

The V call is TRBV19, the J call TRBJ2-1, with D possibly TRBD1 on 6 matching bases. The V end lost 1 base, the J end lost 8 bases, and 12 bases lay between the germline ends. The germline V gene has CDR1 LNHDA and CDR2 SQIVND (reference sequence). The CDR3 contains 14 residues. The CDR3 DNA sequence: TGTGCCAGTAGTATAGTTTCAGGGGATTATGAGCAGTTCTTC. It translates to CASSIVSGDYEQFF.

In this sample, this clone turned up a few times. The CDR3 DNA follows: TGTGCCAGCAGCTTAGGCGGTCAGAGTGAAAAACTGTTTTTT. Encoded protein: CASSLGGQSEKLFF. This rearrangement joins TRBV7-9 to TRBJ1-4; no reliable D call. Germline CDR1 is SEHNR and CDR2 is FQNEAQ (reference sequence). V was trimmed by 1 base and J by 7 bases, leaving 10 bases between them. The CDR3 is 14 residues long. The variable domain in full, completed from reference TRBV7-9 and TRBJ1-4, reads DTGVSQNPRHKITKRGQNVTFRCDPISEHNRLYWYRQTLGQGPEFLTYFQNEAQLEKSRLLSDRFSAERPKGSFSTLEIQRTEQGDSAMYLCASSLGGQSEKLFFGSGTQLSVL.

The CDR3 protein is CASSHPRAGARNEQFF. The CDR3 DNA follows: TGTGCCAGCAGCCACCCCCGCGCGGGAGCTCGCAATGAGCAGTTCTTC. The chain employs TRBV5-8 and TRBJ2-1; 7 bases are shared with TRBD2. The CDR3 spans 16 residues. Germline CDR1 SGHTS, CDR2 YDEGEE. The J segment lost 6 bases and the V segment lost 4 bases, leaving 13 bases of the junction unmatched. Combining the CDR3 with reference TRBV5-8 and TRBJ2-1 gives the whole variable domain EAGVTQSPTHLIKTRGQQATLRCSPISGHTSVYWYQQALGLGLQFLLWYDEGEERNRGNFPPRFSGRQFPNYSSELNVNALELEDSALYLCASSHPRAGARNEQFFGPGTRLTVL.

The chain carries TRBV18 and TRBJ2-2, with 7 bases matching TRBD2. V lost 1 base, J lost 3 bases, and 5 bases stayed unmatched. Germline V lookup: CDR1 KGHSH, CDR2 LQKENI. The CDR3 contains 16 residues. CDR3 sequence: CASSPRGGSDTGELFF. Here the CDR3 DNA reads TGTGCCAGCTCACCACGGGGGGGATCGGACACCGGGGAGCTGTTTTTT.

The rearrangement joins TRBV4-3 to TRBJ2-5, with 10 bases lining up with TRBD1. Germline V gene sequence: CDR1 LGHNA, CDR2 YSLEER. The CDR3 extends over 17 amino acids. V was pared by 3 bases and J by 5 bases, with 12 bases of the junction left unmatched. The chain's CDR3 is CASSQTPGQGRVETQYF. The CDR3 DNA follows: TGCGCCAGCAGCCAGACCCCGGGACAGGGGAGGGTGGAGACCCAGTACTTC.

The CDR3 bases are TGTGCCAGCACCCCAATGTTGGGGAGACGACCTAACTATGGCTACACCTTC. This encodes CASTPMLGRRPNYGYTF. The chain joins TRBV28 to TRBJ1-2; no clear D gene. V lost 7 bases and J 0 bases, leaving 21 bases between the germline ends. CDR3 length equals 17 residues. Per the germline V gene, CDR1 is MDHEN and CDR2 is SYDVKM.

The chain combines TRBV11-2 with TRBJ2-5; TRBD2 is a possible D gene (6 bases). Trimming removed 4 bases at V and 4 bases at J, with 10 bases between. CDR1 SGHAT and CDR2 FQNNGV come from the germline V gene. The CDR3 has 13 amino acids. As DNA, the CDR3 is TGTGCCAGCAGCTCGGAGGGAGGAGAGACCCAGTACTTC. Translation: CASSSEGGETQYF.

This clone was counted a few times. V and J are TRBV6-5 and TRBJ1-1, with no clear D. From germline, CDR1 is MNHEY and CDR2 SVGAGI. This CDR3 contains 14 residues. The V and J ends lost 0 bases and 8 bases respectively, with 13 bases between them. The chain's CDR3 is CASSYSRVTGEAFF. Written as DNA, the CDR3 is TGTGCCAGCAGTTACTCTAGAGTGACCGGGGAAGCTTTCTTT.

This clone was found once. The genes are TRBV10-2 and TRBJ1-5; D perhaps matches TRBD1 (5 bases). This CDR3 region has 16 residues. The germline V gene has CDR1 WSHSY and CDR2 SAAADI. V lost 0 bases to trimming and J lost 4 bases, with 13 bases between them. CDR3 in amino acids: CASSESIQVLNQPQHF. In DNA form, the CDR3 reads TGCGCCAGCAGTGAGTCCATACAGGTCTTAAATCAGCCCCAGCATTTT.

The chain employs TRBV6-5 and TRBJ1-2; D possibly corresponds to TRBD1 (5 bases). V was clipped by 7 bases and J by 7 bases, with 19 bases between them. The CDR3 is made up of 14 amino acids. The germline V gene encodes CDR1 MNHEY and CDR2 SVGAGI. The CDR3, as DNA: TGTGCCAGCAACCCCGGGGGGGAAATACGTGGCTACACCTTC. The encoded protein is CASNPGGEIRGYTF.

This clone has just a few counts. V usage is TRBV6-1 and J usage is TRBJ2-2, with 10 bases aligning to TRBD1. Trimming took 6 bases from V and 6 from J; bases not matched to a gene: 1. Germline CDR1 reads MNHNS; CDR2 reads SASEGT. The CDR3 length is 13 residues. This CDR3 is CASRTGGSGELFF. The CDR3 nucleotides are TGTGCCAGCAGGACAGGGGGCTCCGGGGAGCTGTTTTTT.

The CDR3 spells CASSWGQGLDEAFF. For the CDR3, the DNA is TGCGCCAGCAGCTGGGGACAGGGCCTGGATGAAGCTTTCTTT. V and J are TRBV5-1 and TRBJ1-1, with TRBD1 identical over 9 bases. Trimming cost V 3 bases and J 7 bases; bases outside gene matches: 7. Germline V CDR1 and CDR2: SGHRS, YFSETQ. The CDR3 loop spans 14 amino acids. Full variable domain (rest looked up from reference TRBV5-1 and TRBJ1-1): KAGVTQTPRYLIKTRGQQVTLSCSPISGHRSVSWYQQTPGQGLQFLFEYFSETQRNKGNFPGRFSGRQFSNSRSEMNVSTLELGDSALYLCASSWGQGLDEAFFGQGTRLTVV.

CDR3 sequence: CASRTSGGNEQYF. For the CDR3, the DNA is TGTGCCAGCAGAACTAGCGGGGGCAACGAGCAGTACTTC. V gene TRBV6-1 combines with J gene TRBJ2-7; TRBD2 matches at 11 bases. Germline trimming cut 6 bases from V and 5 bases from J; bases unmatched to any gene: 3. Germline lookup yields CDR1 MNHNS and CDR2 SASEGT. The CDR3 is 13 amino acids.

This clone was found a few times. This chain joins TRBV18 and TRBJ2-3, with a tentative D call TRBD1 (5 bases). The CDR3 consists of 16 residues. Germline lookup yields CDR1 KGHSH and CDR2 LQKENI. V lost 0 bases, J lost 5 bases, and 15 bases lay in between. The CDR3 spells CASSPPATREGDTQYF. In DNA, the CDR3 is TGTGCCAGCTCACCACCGGCGACCAGGGAAGGAGATACGCAGTATTTT.

The chain joins TRBV18 to TRBJ1-1; the D is unclear. The CDR3 extends over 13 amino acids. V lost 3 bases and J lost 3, with 8 bases in between. From germline, CDR1 is KGHSH and CDR2 LQKENI. The CDR3 loop is CASSPGEDTEAFF. CDR3 DNA sequence: TGTGCCAGCTCACCTGGGGAGGACACTGAAGCTTTCTTT.

V gene TRBV7-2 combines with J gene TRBJ1-4; no reliable D call. V lost 4 bases and J lost 1, with 7 bases in between. Looked up from germline, CDR1 is SGHTA and CDR2 is FQGNSA. The CDR3 loop spans 14 amino acids. The CDR3 region is CASSWGGTNEKLFF. The DNA of the CDR3 is TGTGCCAGCAGCTGGGGAGGAACTAATGAAAAACTGTTTTTT.

The chain combines TRBV2 with TRBJ1-4; D is unresolved. Trimming left V 7 bases short and J 8 bases short, with 14 bases between. This CDR3 region has 13 residues. From germline, CDR1 is SNHLY and CDR2 FYNNEI. The CDR3 DNA sequence: TGTGCCAGCATACGAGGGTCTGGAGAAAAACTGTTTTTT. This gives the protein CASIRGSGEKLFF. Complete variable domain (other parts from reference TRBV2 and TRBJ1-4): EPEVTQTPSHQVTQMGQEVILRCVPISNHLYFYWYRQILGQKVEFLVSFYNNEISEKSEIFDDQFSVERPDGSNFTLKIRSTKLEDSAMYFCASIRGSGEKLFFGSGTQLSVL.

This clone has only a few counts. This rearrangement joins TRBV20-1 to TRBJ2-3, with D unclear. V was trimmed by 5 bases and J by 1 base, leaving 4 bases between them. The CDR3 covers 11 residues. Looked up from germline, CDR1 is DFQATT and CDR2 is SNEGSKA (reference sequence). The chain's CDR3 is CSASGTDTQYF. CDR3 sequence (DNA): TGCAGTGCTTCAGGCACAGATACGCAGTATTTT.

Details on this clone: It may be a read error: a sequence one base away is much more abundant. Within the sample, other DNA sequences also encode this same CDR3. The gene calls are TRBV7-9 and TRBJ1-1; no reliable D call. CDR1 and CDR2 from the germline V gene are SEHNR and FQNEAQ (reference sequence). Trimming took 6 bases from V and 3 from J, leaving 29 bases between them. CDR3 length: 19 residues. The CDR3 DNA follows: TGTGCCAGCAGTTTGATCTTTGCGGAATCTGTCGGGAGTGACACTGAAGCTTTCTTT. Its protein product is CASSLIFAESVGSDTEAFF.

This clone was observed a handful of times. This chain uses TRBV28 with TRBJ2-7, with 8 nucleotides matching TRBD2. With V trimmed by 6 bases and J by 3 bases, 10 bases remained unmatched. CDR3 length equals 15 residues. Germline loops: CDR1 MDHEN, CDR2 SYDVKM. The CDR3 loop reads CASSLSTSGHYEQYF. Here the CDR3 DNA reads TGTGCCAGCAGCCTTTCAACTAGCGGACACTACGAGCAGTACTTC. Based on the CDR3 plus reference TRBV28 and TRBJ2-7, the full variable domain is DVKVTQSSRYLVKRTGEKVFLECVQDMDHENMFWYRQDPGLGLRLIYFSYDVKMKEKGDIPEGYSVSREKKERFSLILESASTNQTSMYLCASSLSTSGHYEQYFGPGTRLTVT.

J is TRBJ2-1 and V is TRBV7-2, with TRBD2 matching 7 bases. CDR3 size: 15 residues. In germline, CDR1 is SGHTA, CDR2 FQGNSA. J was trimmed by 8 bases and V by 3 bases; bases with no gene match: 10. CDR3 region: CASSFESTSFDEQFF. The CDR3, as DNA: TGTGCCAGCAGCTTTGAGTCGACTAGCTTTGATGAGCAGTTCTTC.

In its sample, this clone was seen a few times. This rearrangement joins TRBV9 to TRBJ2-5; perhaps TRBD2 as D (6 bases). V was cut by 3 bases and J by 2 bases, with 14 bases left in between. Germline lookup yields CDR1 SGDLS and CDR2 YYNGEE. There are 15 residues in the CDR3. The CDR3 DNA reads as TGTGCCAGCAGCGCAGGGACTTCGACTCAAGAGACCCAGTACTTC. Its translation is CASSAGTSTQETQYF.